This paragraph covers one T cell receptor beta chain sequence. Its antigen is undetermined. Only CD45RO-negative cells positively selected for CCR7 counted as naive CD8 cells, so terminally differentiated effector memory CD45RA+ cells were excluded. Profiled with immunoSEQ multiplex PCR; TCRdb holds only in-frame clones, not every one. The table includes about 2,100,000 clones, more than 85% detected once. The data are from a study of shared clonotypes between healthy human individuals. Findings and caveats of the study: What limited the represented genetic and exposure-history diversity was the small number of donors.

The V and J ends lost 2 bases and 10 bases respectively, with 29 bases between them. Germline lookup yields CDR1 SGHDN and CDR2 FVKESK. The CDR3 runs 18 residues. The rearrangement uses TRBV14 and TRBJ2-5; tentatively, D is TRBD2 (5 bases). The sequencing input was naive CD8+ T cells from PBMCs. This TCR was recovered from a man aged 18 to 29 in good health. Some clones in this sample may be carry-over from other donors' samples. CDR3 coding DNA: TGTGCCAGCAGCCAATACTCCGTGGACCTCGGCAAGGAACGGGACCAGTACTTC. Residues: CASSQYSVDLGKERDQYF.